This passage covers 22 T cell receptor beta chains from one sample sequenced in a study of vaccination and CD4 T cells after COVID-19. No antigen has been identified for these receptors. An Oncomine TCR Beta short-read assay was used to sequence the DNA from cultured CD4+ T cells. From the PCR reads, TCRdb called clonotypes with MiXCR, one entry per CDR3 protein. This table holds a few thousand distinct CDR3 sequences, approximately 22% found once. Specified treatment: approximately 11-day PBMC culture with coronavirus spike peptide pools or control peptides (ViraFEST assay). The collection of CD4+ T cells from the unexposed donor took place before the COVID-19 pandemic (2011-2018). Sequenced material: CD4+ T cells from blood, cultured in vitro. These receptor sequences come from a human donor in good health.

The rearrangement links TRBV19 to TRBJ1-1; 8 bases fit TRBD1. The CDR3 sequence is 16 residues long. Germline-derived CDR1 and CDR2 are LNHDA and SQIVND (reference sequence). J gave up 0 bases and V 6 bases, and 9 bases lay outside the gene matches. The CDR3 DNA reads TGTGCCAGTAGCCACCACGGGACAGGCATGAACACTGAAGCTTTCTTT. It codes for CASSHHGTGMNTEAFF. The whole variable domain, filled in from reference TRBV19 and TRBJ1-1, reads DGGITQSPKYLFRKEGQNVTLSCEQNLNHDAMYWYRQDPGQGLRLIYYSQIVNDFQKGDIAEGYSVSREKKESFPLTVTSAQKNPTAFYLCASSHHGTGMNTEAFFGQGTRLTVV.

This clonotype rates as medium-sized. This chain connects TRBV20-1 to TRBJ1-6, with no clear D. Between the trimmed V and J ends, which lost 4 bases and 1 base, there was a span of 11 bases. The CDR3 extends over 15 amino acids. In germline, CDR1 is DFQATT, CDR2 SNEGSKA (reference sequence). The CDR3 reads CSAIAGGSYNSPLHF. CDR3 DNA: TGCAGTGCTATCGCTGGAGGGTCCTATAATTCACCCCTCCACTTT.

The J gene is TRBJ1-6, the V gene TRBV7-3; no reliable D call. This CDR3 has 16 amino acids. Per the germline V gene, CDR1 is SGHTA and CDR2 is FQGTGA. V lost 2 bases, J lost 0 bases, and 8 bases lay in between. The CDR3 region is CASSLQLSSYNSPLHF. The CDR3 region has the DNA TGTGCCAGCAGCTTACAACTGAGCTCCTATAATTCACCCCTCCACTTT. Variable domain in full (rest from reference TRBV7-3 and TRBJ1-6): GAGVSQTPSNKVTEKGKYVELRCDPISGHTALYWYRQSLGQGPEFLIYFQGTGAADDSGLPNDRFFAVRPEGSVSTLKIQRTERGDSAVYLCASSLQLSSYNSPLHFGNGTRLTVT.

CDR3 sequence: CANRRDRYQPQHF. CDR3 in DNA: TGTGCCAACAGGCGGGACAGATATCAGCCCCAGCATTTT. The V call is TRBV6-1, the J call TRBJ1-5, with 7 bases identical to TRBD1. J lost 5 bases, V lost 10 bases, and 8 bases had no gene match. Per the germline V gene, CDR1 is MNHNS and CDR2 is SASEGT. CDR3 length equals 13 residues.

Only a few counts were recorded for this clonotype. This rearrangement joins TRBV28 to TRBJ1-6; D may be TRBD1 (6 bases). The V end lost 4 bases, the J end lost 9 bases, and 19 bases lay between the germline ends. The CDR3 has 16 residues. Germline V gives CDR1 MDHEN, CDR2 SYDVKM. DNA of the CDR3: TGTGCCAGCAGTTCTCCTGGGGGGGGCGGGGGTTCACCCCTCCACTTT. Translated, it gives CASSSPGGGGGSPLHF.

The chain employs TRBV20-1 and TRBJ2-2; D ambiguous. The V end lost 1 base, the J end lost 3 bases, and 12 bases lay between the germline ends. The CDR3 runs 15 residues. CDR1 is DFQATT, CDR2 SNEGSKA, per germline (reference sequence). The CDR3 nucleotides read TGCAGTGCTAGAGCCTCATCTGGGTACACCGGGGAGCTGTTTTTT. Encoded protein: CSARASSGYTGELFF.

This clonotype has just one count. The J gene is TRBJ2-7, the V gene TRBV9; TRBD1 matches at 10 bases. With 3 bases clipped from V and 2 bases from J, the junction kept 5 bases outside the gene matches. Germline V gene data show CDR1 as SGDLS and CDR2 as YYNGEE. This CDR3 has 15 residues. CDR3 loop: CASSAPGQGTYEQYF. Written as DNA, the CDR3 is TGTGCCAGCAGCGCACCGGGACAGGGGACCTACGAGCAGTACTTC.

There are a few counts of this clonotype. The chain employs TRBV19 and TRBJ1-1; TRBD1 matches 8 bases. Looked up from germline, CDR1 is LNHDA and CDR2 is SQIVND (reference sequence). The V gene end was trimmed by 6 bases and the J gene end by 0 bases; junction bases not matched to a gene: 9. This CDR3 comprises 16 residues. CDR3 DNA sequence: TGTGCCAGTAGCCGCCACGGGACAGGCATGAACACTGAAGCTTTCTTT. Translating it yields CASSRHGTGMNTEAFF.

This chain uses TRBV5-1 with TRBJ2-5, with TRBD2 identical over 10 bases. The germline V gene encodes CDR1 SGHRS and CDR2 YFSETQ. V trimming: 1 base; J trimming: 5 bases; junction bases outside the gene matches: 2. The CDR3 contains 14 residues. The CDR3 nucleotides read TGCGCCAGCAGCTTGCAGACTAGCGGGGAGACCCAGTACTTC. Protein: CASSLQTSGETQYF.

V is TRBV5-4 and J is TRBJ1-1, with D hard to call. Germline V lookup: CDR1 SGHNT, CDR2 YYREEE (reference sequence). This CDR3 is built from 15 residues. Trimming removed 0 bases at V and 2 bases at J, with 11 bases between. The CDR3 loop is CASSLARQYNTEAFF. DNA for the CDR3: TGTGCCAGCAGCTTGGCCCGTCAATACAACACTGAAGCTTTCTTT.

The rearrangement joins TRBV2 to TRBJ2-1; TRBD2 aligns across 9 bases. The CDR3 runs to 14 residues. Germline loops: CDR1 SNHLY, CDR2 FYNNEI. The V gene end was trimmed by 7 bases and the J gene end by 9 bases; junction bases not matched to a gene: 10. CDR3 DNA sequence: TGTGCCAGCAAGCTAGCGGGGTACGCCGGTGAGCAGTTCTTC. It is translated as CASKLAGYAGEQFF.

V is TRBV10-2 and J is TRBJ1-1; D is undetermined. Trimming cost V 4 bases and J 10 bases, with 13 bases left between them. The CDR3 is made up of 12 amino acids. CDR1 WSHSY and CDR2 SAAADI come from the germline V gene. The CDR3 DNA reads as TGCGCCAGCAGTGGGAGTGGATCTTTAGCTTTCTTT. As protein: CASSGSGSLAFF.

This rearrangement joins TRBV7-2 to TRBJ2-1; no clear D. Germline V lookup: CDR1 SGHTA, CDR2 FQGNSA. The CDR3 runs to 14 residues. The ends were cut back, 0 bases at V and 5 bases at J, with 8 bases in the middle. The CDR3 loop reads CASSLARHNNEQFF. CDR3 nucleotides: TGTGCCAGCAGCTTAGCGAGACACAACAATGAGCAGTTCTTC.

This clonotype was seen a handful of times. This CDR3 is CSARVAGVTDTQYF. In nucleotides, the CDR3 is TGCAGTGCTAGGGTAGCGGGGGTCACAGATACGCAGTATTTT. The chain has TRBV20-1 and TRBJ2-3, with TRBD2 matching 9 bases. CDR3 length equals 14 residues. Unmatched junction bases numbered 3, after V lost 3 bases and J lost 2 bases. Germline CDR1 DFQATT, CDR2 SNEGSKA (reference sequence).

By sample share, this clonotype is medium-sized (0.01 to 0.1%). The chain carries TRBV6-1 and TRBJ2-5; 7 nucleotides align to TRBD1. CDR1 MNHNS and CDR2 SASEGT come from the germline V gene. CDR3 length equals 17 residues. V was clipped by 2 bases and J by 7 bases; unmatched bases: 16. As DNA, the CDR3 is TGTGCCAGCAGTGAATGGGCAGACAGGGAAGGAGTCGGGACCCAGTACTTC. The encoded protein is CASSEWADREGVGTQYF.

The CDR3: CATSDYRETQYF. The CDR3 bases are TGTGCCACCAGTGATTACCGGGAGACCCAGTACTTC. This chain links TRBV24-1 with TRBJ2-5; no reliable D call. This CDR3 contains 12 residues. CDR1 is KGHDR and CDR2 is SFDVKD in the germline V gene. V dropped 2 bases and J dropped 5 bases, with 5 bases sitting between them.

This clonotype was counted between two and nine times. V is TRBV7-3 and J is TRBJ1-1; D remains unclear. Trimming took 5 bases from V and 8 from J, leaving 15 bases between them. In germline, CDR1 is SGHTA, CDR2 FQGTGA. This CDR3 spans 13 amino acids. CDR3 region: CASSRISQSEAFF. CDR3 DNA sequence: TGTGCCAGCAGCCGGATTAGTCAGTCCGAAGCTTTCTTT.

The sample holds a few counts of this clonotype. The chain is built from TRBV4-1 and TRBJ2-1; the match to TRBD2 covers 13 bases. CDR1 and CDR2 from the germline V gene are MGHRA and YSYEKL. With V trimmed by 4 bases and J by 10 bases, 10 bases remained unmatched. The length of the CDR3 is 16 residues. The CDR3 nucleotides read TGCGCCAGCAGCCTGGCCCGGACTAGCGGGAGTCGAGAGCAGTTCTTC. It encodes CASSLARTSGSREQFF.

This clonotype came up a few times. The gene calls are TRBV6-1 and TRBJ1-1, with D possibly matching TRBD1 (5 bases). The CDR3 contains 14 residues. Germline V lookup: CDR1 MNHNS, CDR2 SASEGT. Trimming cost V 6 bases and J 3 bases, with 14 bases left between them. The CDR3 region is CASRPRGRHTEAFF. In DNA, the CDR3 is TGTGCCAGCAGGCCCCGGGGCAGGCACACTGAAGCTTTCTTT.

The rearrangement uses TRBV5-4 and TRBJ2-1; weak D call: TRBD2 (6 bases). V was clipped by 3 bases and J by 9 bases, with 28 bases between them. Germline V gene lookup returns CDR1 SGHNT and CDR2 YYREEE (reference sequence). This CDR3 comprises 18 residues. CDR3 nucleotide sequence: TGTGCCAGCAGCTCCCGAGAGGATATCTACAGGACGCGGGGTGAGCAGTTCTTC. It is translated as CASSSREDIYRTRGEQFF.

The chain links TRBV7-8 to TRBJ2-1, with D tentatively TRBD2 (5 bases). The CDR3 sequence is 15 residues long. Trimming cost V 5 bases and J 4 bases, with 15 bases left between them. The germline gives CDR1 SGHVS, CDR2 FQNEAQ. The CDR3 sequence: CASSPREGRYNEQFF. CDR3 nucleotides: TGTGCCAGCAGCCCCCGCGAGGGCAGGTACAATGAGCAGTTCTTC. The variable domain in full, completed from reference TRBV7-8 and TRBJ2-1, reads GAGVSQSPRYKVAKRGQDVALRCDPISGHVSLFWYQQALGQGPEFLTYFQNEAQLDKSGLPSDRFFAERPEGSVSTLKIQRTQQEDSAVYLCASSPREGRYNEQFFGPGTRLTVL.

This clonotype is termed medium-sized (0.01 to 0.1%). V usage is TRBV6-1 and J usage is TRBJ1-5, with TRBD1 as a possible D gene (6 bases). The CDR3 covers 16 residues. Deletions cut 0 bases from V and 6 bases from J, with 15 bases between. From germline, CDR1 is MNHNS and CDR2 SASEGT. The CDR3 spells CASSEAGRGWTQPQHF. CDR3 DNA sequence: TGTGCCAGCAGTGAAGCTGGCAGGGGTTGGACTCAGCCCCAGCATTTT.